This T cell receptor (beta chain) comes out of a study of T cell responses to AZD1222 COVID-19 vaccine. Whole-study findings and limits: Distributed over spike, vaccine-associated CD4 TCRs predominated at 160-218 and 743-854. At study baseline, merely several AZD1222 recipients were seropositive. Donors in the cohort were predominantly white British and more often female, and clonal diversity was possibly underestimated.

The CDR3 is 15 amino acids. Trimming stripped 4 bases from V and 2 bases from J, with 14 bases between. The germline gives CDR1 MGHRA, CDR2 YSYEKL. Libraries were prepared by immunoSEQ multiplex PCR; TCRdb keeps only in-frame clonotypes and omits some of them. The table lists approximately 180,000 clones, about 91% of them singletons. Notes on this clone: Antigen: not known.

The clonotype originates from an adult in good health. The sample was peripheral blood, taken on day 0 of AZD1222 vaccination. The V gene is TRBV4-1, the J gene TRBJ1-1, with a tentative D call TRBD1 (5 bases). CDR3 loop: CASSPWDGTNTEAFF. In nucleotides, the CDR3 is TGCGCCAGCAGCCCCTGGGACGGAACCAACACTGAAGCTTTCTTT.